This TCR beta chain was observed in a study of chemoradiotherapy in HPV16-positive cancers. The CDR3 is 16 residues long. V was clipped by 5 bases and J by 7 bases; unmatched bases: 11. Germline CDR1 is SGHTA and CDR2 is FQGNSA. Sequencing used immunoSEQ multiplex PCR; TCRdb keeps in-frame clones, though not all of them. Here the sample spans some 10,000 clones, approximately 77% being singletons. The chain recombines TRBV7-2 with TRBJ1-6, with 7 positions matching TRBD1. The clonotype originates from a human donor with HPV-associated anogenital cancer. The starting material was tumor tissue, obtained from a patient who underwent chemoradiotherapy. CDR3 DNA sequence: TGTGCCAGCAGCCTATCTCCACAGGGGTTGAATTCACCCCTCCACTTT. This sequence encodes CASSLSPQGLNSPLHF.